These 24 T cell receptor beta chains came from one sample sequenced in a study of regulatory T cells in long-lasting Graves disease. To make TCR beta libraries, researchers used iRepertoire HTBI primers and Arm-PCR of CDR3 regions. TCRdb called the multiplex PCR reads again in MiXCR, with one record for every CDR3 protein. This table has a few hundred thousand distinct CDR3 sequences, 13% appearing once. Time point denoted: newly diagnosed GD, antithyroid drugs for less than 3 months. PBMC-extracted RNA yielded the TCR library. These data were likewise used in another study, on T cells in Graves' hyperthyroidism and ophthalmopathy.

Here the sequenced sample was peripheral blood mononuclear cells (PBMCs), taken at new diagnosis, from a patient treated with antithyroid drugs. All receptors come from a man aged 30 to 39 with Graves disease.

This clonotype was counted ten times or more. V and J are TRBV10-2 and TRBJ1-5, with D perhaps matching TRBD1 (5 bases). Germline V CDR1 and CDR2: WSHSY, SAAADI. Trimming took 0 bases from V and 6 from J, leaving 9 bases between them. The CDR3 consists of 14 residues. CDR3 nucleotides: TGCGCCAGCAGTGAGTCCGGGGGAGGTCAGCCCCAGCATTTT. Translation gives CASSESGGGQPQHF.

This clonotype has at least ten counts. CDR3 protein: CASSLQLNTEAFF. CDR3 DNA sequence: TGTGCCAGCAGTTTACAGCTGAACACTGAAGCTTTCTTT. The chain combines TRBV6-5 with TRBJ1-1; no firm D call. The CDR3 is 13 amino acids. Looked up from germline, CDR1 is MNHEY and CDR2 is SVGAGI. Trimming removed 4 bases at V and 0 bases at J, with 6 bases between.

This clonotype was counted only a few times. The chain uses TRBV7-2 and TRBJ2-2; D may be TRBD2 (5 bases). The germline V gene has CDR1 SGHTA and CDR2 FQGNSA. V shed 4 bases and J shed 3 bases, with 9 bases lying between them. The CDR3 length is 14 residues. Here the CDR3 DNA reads TGTGCCAGCAGCTATAAAGCGGACACCGGGGAGCTGTTTTTT. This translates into CASSYKADTGELFF.

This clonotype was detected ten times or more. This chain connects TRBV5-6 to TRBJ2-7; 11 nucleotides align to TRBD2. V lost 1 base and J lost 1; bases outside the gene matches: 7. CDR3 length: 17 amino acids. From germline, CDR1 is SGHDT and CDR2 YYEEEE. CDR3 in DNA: TGTGCCAGCAGCTTGCTACTAGCGGGAGTAGGGTCCTACGAGCAGTACTTC. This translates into CASSLLLAGVGSYEQYF.

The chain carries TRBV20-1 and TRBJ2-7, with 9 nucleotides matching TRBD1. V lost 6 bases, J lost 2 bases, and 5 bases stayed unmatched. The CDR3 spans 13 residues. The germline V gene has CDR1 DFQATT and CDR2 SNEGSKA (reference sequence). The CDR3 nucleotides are TGCAGTGCCGGACAGGGGCGTACCTACGAGCAGTACTTC. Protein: CSAGQGRTYEQYF.

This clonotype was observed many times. DNA of the CDR3: TGCAGCGGTGAGTTCCGGGACAGTCGGTACAATGAGCAGTTCTTC. Its protein is CSGEFRDSRYNEQFF. The J gene is TRBJ2-1, the V gene TRBV29-1; 7 nucleotides line up with TRBD1. This CDR3 has 15 amino acids. The V segment lost 7 bases and the J segment 4 bases; nucleotides outside the gene matches: 13. Germline loops: CDR1 SQVTM, CDR2 ANQGSEA.

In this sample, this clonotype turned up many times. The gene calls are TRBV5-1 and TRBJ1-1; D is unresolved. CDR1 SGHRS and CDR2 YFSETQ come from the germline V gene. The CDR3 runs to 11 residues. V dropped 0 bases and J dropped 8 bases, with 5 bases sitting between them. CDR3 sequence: CASSLGAEAFF. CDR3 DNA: TGCGCCAGCAGCTTGGGGGCGGAAGCTTTCTTT.

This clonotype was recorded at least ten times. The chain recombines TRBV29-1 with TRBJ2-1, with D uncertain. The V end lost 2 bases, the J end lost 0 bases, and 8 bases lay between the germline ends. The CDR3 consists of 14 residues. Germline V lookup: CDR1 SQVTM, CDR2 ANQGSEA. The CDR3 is CSVEHVSSYNEQFF. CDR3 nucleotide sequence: TGCAGCGTTGAACACGTTAGCTCCTACAATGAGCAGTTCTTC.

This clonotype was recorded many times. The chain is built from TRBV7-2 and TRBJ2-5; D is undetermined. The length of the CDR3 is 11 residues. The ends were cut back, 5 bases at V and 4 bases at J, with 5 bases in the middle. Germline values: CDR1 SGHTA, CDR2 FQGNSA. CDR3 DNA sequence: TGTGCCAGCAGCCCGGCAGAGACCCAGTACTTC. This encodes CASSPAETQYF.

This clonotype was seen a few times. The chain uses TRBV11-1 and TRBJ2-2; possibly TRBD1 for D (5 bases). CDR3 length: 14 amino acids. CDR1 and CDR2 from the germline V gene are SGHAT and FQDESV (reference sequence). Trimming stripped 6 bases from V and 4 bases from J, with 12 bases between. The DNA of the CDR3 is TGTGCCAGCAGAGGGGAAACGGGCACCGGGGAGCTGTTTTTT. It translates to CASRGETGTGELFF.

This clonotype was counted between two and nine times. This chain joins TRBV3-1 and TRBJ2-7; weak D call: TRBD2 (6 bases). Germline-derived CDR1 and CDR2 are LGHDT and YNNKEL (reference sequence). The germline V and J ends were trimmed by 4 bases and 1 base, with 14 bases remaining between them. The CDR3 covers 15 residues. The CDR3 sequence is CASSLRARESYEQYF. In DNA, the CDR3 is TGTGCCAGCAGCCTGAGGGCACGGGAGTCCTACGAGCAGTACTTC.

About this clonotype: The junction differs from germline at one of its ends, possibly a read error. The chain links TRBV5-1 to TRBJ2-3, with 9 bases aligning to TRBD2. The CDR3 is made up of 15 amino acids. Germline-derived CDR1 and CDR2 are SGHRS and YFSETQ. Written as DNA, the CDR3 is TGTGCCAGCAGCTCTCCTAGCGGGAACACAGATACGCAGTATTTT. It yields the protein CASSSPSGNTDTQYF.

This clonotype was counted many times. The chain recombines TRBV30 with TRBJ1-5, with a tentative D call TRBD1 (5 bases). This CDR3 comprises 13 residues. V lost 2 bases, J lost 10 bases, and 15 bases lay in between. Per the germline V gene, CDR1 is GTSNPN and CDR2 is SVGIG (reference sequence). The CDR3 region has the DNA TGTGCCTGGAGTAGGGCAGGGTGGGGTCCCCAGCATTTT. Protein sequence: CAWSRAGWGPQHF.

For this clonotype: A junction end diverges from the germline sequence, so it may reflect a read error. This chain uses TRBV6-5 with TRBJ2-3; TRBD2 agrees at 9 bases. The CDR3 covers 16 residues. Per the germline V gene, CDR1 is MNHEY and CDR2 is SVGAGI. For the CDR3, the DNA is TGTGCCAGCAGTGACTCGAGGCGGGAGGGCCCGGATACGCAGTATTTT. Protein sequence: CASSDSRREGPDTQYF.

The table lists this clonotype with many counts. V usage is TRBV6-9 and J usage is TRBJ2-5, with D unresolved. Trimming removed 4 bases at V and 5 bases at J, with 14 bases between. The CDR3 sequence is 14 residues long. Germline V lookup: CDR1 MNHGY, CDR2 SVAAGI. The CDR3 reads CASSFPSEWETQYF. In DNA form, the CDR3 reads TGTGCCAGCAGTTTCCCCTCCGAGTGGGAGACCCAGTACTTC.

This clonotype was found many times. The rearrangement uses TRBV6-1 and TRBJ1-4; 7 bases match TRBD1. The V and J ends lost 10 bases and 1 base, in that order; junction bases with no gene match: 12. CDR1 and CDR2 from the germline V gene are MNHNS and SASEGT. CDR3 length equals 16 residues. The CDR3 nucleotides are TGTGCCACCCTGGGGGGCCAGGGGGTAACTAATGAAAAACTGTTTTTT. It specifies CATLGGQGVTNEKLFF.

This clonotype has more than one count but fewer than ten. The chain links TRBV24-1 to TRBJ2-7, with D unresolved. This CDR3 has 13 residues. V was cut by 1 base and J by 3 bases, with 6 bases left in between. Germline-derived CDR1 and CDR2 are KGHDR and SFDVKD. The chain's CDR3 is CATSDLPLYEQYF. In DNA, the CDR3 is TGTGCCACCAGTGATTTACCCCTCTACGAGCAGTACTTC.

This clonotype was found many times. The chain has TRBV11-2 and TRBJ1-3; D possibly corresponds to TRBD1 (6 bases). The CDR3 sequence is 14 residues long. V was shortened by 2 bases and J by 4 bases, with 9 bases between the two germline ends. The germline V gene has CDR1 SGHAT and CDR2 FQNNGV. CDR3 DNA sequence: TGTGCCAGCAGCTTACAGGGGCGGGGAAACACCATATATTTT. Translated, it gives CASSLQGRGNTIYF.

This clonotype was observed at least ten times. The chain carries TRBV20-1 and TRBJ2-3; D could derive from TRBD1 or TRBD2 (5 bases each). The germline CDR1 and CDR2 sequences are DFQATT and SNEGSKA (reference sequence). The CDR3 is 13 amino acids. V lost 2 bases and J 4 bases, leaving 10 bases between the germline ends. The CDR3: CSARLGTADTQYF. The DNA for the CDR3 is TGCAGTGCTAGATTAGGGACGGCAGATACGCAGTATTTT.

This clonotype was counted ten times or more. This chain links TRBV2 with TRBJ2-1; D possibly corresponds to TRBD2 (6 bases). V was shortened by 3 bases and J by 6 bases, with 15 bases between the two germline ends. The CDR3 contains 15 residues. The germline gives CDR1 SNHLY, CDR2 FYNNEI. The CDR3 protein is CASSEDGSGTNEQFF. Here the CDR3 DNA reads TGTGCCAGCAGTGAGGACGGGAGTGGGACCAATGAGCAGTTCTTC.

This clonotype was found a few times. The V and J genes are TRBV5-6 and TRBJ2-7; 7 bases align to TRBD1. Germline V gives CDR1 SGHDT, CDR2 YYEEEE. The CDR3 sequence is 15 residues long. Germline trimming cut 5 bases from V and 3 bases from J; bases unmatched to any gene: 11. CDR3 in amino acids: CASSWTGTAHYEQYF. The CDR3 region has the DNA TGTGCCAGCAGTTGGACCGGGACAGCCCACTACGAGCAGTACTTC.

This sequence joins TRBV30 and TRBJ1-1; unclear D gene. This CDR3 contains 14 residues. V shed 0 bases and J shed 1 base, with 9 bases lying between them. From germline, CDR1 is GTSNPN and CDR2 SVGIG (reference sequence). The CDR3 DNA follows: TGTGCCTGGAGTGTACAGTACAGGAACACTGAAGCTTTCTTT. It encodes CAWSVQYRNTEAFF.

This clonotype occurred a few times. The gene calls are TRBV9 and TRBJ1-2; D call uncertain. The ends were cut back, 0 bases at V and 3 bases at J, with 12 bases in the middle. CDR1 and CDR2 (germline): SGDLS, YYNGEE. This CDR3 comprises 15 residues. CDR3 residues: CASSVGLGYDYGYTF. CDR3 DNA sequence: TGTGCCAGCAGCGTAGGACTGGGCTATGACTATGGCTACACCTTC.

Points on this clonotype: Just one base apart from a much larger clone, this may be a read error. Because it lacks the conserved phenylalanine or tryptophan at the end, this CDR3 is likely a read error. CDR3 region: CSARVRRTSGNNEQFL. DNA of the CDR3: TGCAGTGCTAGAGTTAGGAGGACTAGCGGGAACAATGAGCAGTTCCTC. This chain connects TRBV20-1 to TRBJ2-1, with TRBD2 identical over 12 bases. Trimming removed 1 base from V and 5 bases from J; junction bases left unmatched: 6. The CDR3 is 16 amino acids. The germline V gene encodes CDR1 DFQATT and CDR2 SNEGSKA (reference sequence).